These 9 T cell receptor beta chains were sequenced from one sample in a study of monozygotic twins with inflammatory bowel disease. TCRdb reanalyzed the 5' RACE reads and collapses them to one entry per CDR3 protein, without DNA. This repertoire includes approximately 160,000 distinct CDR3 sequences. Material for sequencing was blood. These receptors all stem from a human donor with ulcerative colitis or Crohn's disease, or a healthy co-twin of an affected twin (not recorded which).

The chain carries TRBV10-3 and TRBJ2-5; the TCRdb call, TRBD1, lacks DNA for checking. The CDR3 length is 16 residues. In germline, CDR1 is ENHRY, CDR2 SYGVKD. The CDR3: CAISESAGAHQETQYF.

The rearrangement joins TRBV11-2 to TRBJ2-1; no DNA is available, so the TRBD1 call from TCRdb remains unchecked. The CDR3 has 15 amino acids. The V gene's germline CDR1 is SGHAT and CDR2 FQNNGV. This CDR3 is CASSSRRDSYNEQFF.

This chain uses TRBV7-2 with TRBJ2-7. CDR1 and CDR2 from the germline V gene are SGHTA and FQGNSA. The CDR3 has 15 amino acids. The CDR3 reads CASSLGISSTYEQYF.

The chain employs TRBV18 and TRBJ2-7; no DNA is available, so the TRBD2 call from TCRdb remains unchecked. The CDR3 extends over 15 amino acids. CDR1 and CDR2 (germline): KGHSH, LQKENI. CDR3 in amino acids: CASSSPGQLVYEQYF.

V and J are TRBV2 and TRBJ1-5. The germline CDR1 and CDR2 sequences are SNHLY and FYNNEI. CDR3 length: 15 residues. This CDR3 reads CASSVDGFSNQPQHF. The whole variable domain, filled in from reference TRBV2 and TRBJ1-5, reads EPEVTQTPSHQVTQMGQEVILRCVPISNHLYFYWYRQILGQKVEFLVSFYNNEISEKSEIFDDQFSVERPDGSNFTLKIRSTKLEDSAMYFCASSVDGFSNQPQHFGDGTRLSIL.

V is TRBV7-2 and J is TRBJ2-3. Per the germline V gene, CDR1 is SGHTA and CDR2 is FQGNSA. The CDR3 runs to 16 residues. The CDR3 protein is CAGSLRRGVGTDTQYF.

This chain uses TRBV7-9 with TRBJ2-6. Germline V gene lookup returns CDR1 SEHNR and CDR2 FQNEAQ (reference sequence). The CDR3 length is 16 residues. CDR3 sequence: CASSLEFGSGANVLTF.

The rearrangement joins TRBV11-2 to TRBJ2-3; TCRdb's D call of TRBD1 is untestable without DNA. In germline, CDR1 is SGHAT, CDR2 FQNNGV. This CDR3 has 14 amino acids. Here the CDR3 reads CASSRWGGADTQYF.

The chain uses TRBV29-1 and TRBJ2-7; the TCRdb D gene call, TRBD1, has no DNA to confirm it. The CDR3 is made up of 13 amino acids. Germline CDR1 SQVTM, CDR2 ANQGSEA. CDR3 region: CSVATGSFYEQYF.